Listed below are T cell receptor beta chains from one sample, sequenced in a study of response to subunit inactivated influenza vaccine. TCRdb fed the RT-PCR reads into MiXCR, producing one record per CDR3 protein. This sample has hundreds of thousands of distinct CDR3 sequences, with 15% to 19% found just once. This specimen consisted of PBMCs from blood, obtained roughly 13 days after vaccination. The receptors come from a man aged 50-60 years who received an inactivated influenza vaccine. Each CDR3 is given with its conserved first and last residue. The D gene is left open where the match is weak. Expanded clones are given a class, and other clones once, few, many or no size at all.

CASSQAGVSGELFF,TGTGCCAGCAGCCAAGCCGGGGTTTCCGGGGAGCTGTTTTTT,.,14,.,TRBV4-2,TRBJ2-2
CASSQRTGSNYYGYTF,TGTGCCAGCAGCCAGAGGACAGGGTCCAACTACTATGGCTACACCTTC,few,16,TRBD1,TRBV11-3,TRBJ1-2
CASSLTVNTEAFF,TGTGCCAGCAGCCTGACAGTGAACACTGAAGCTTTCTTT,many,13,.,TRBV5-1,TRBJ1-1
CASSLKGKMNTEAFF,TGTGCCAGCAGTTTAAAGGGGAAAATGAACACTGAAGCTTTCTTT,.,15,.,TRBV28,TRBJ1-1
CASSVTTGLETQYF,TGTGCCAGCAGCGTAACCACAGGGTTAGAGACCCAGTACTTC,.,14,.,TRBV7-2,TRBJ2-5
CASSPMGRELYEQYF,TGTGCCAGCAGTCCGATGGGACGAGAACTCTACGAGCAGTACTTC,many,15,.,TRBV12-3/TRBV12-4,TRBJ2-7
CASSQGEGTDTQYF,TGCGCCAGCAGCCAAGGGGAGGGCACAGATACGCAGTATTTT,few,14,.,TRBV5-1,TRBJ2-3
CASSPQRVWVYEQYF,TGTGCCAGCAGCCCGCAGCGGGTCTGGGTTTACGAGCAGTACTTC,few,15,.,TRBV7-8,TRBJ2-7
CASSFIGQTSYEQYF,TGTGCCAGCAGTTTTATAGGACAGACCTCCTACGAGCAGTACTTC,few,15,.,TRBV7-9,TRBJ2-7
CASSPYRGNTEAFF,TGCGCCAGCAGTCCATACAGGGGGAACACTGAAGCTTTCTTT,.,14,TRBD1,TRBV5-1,TRBJ1-1
CSATPPRGNYGYTF,TGCAGTGCTACTCCCCCCAGGGGCAACTATGGCTACACCTTC,few,14,.,TRBV20-1,TRBJ1-2
CASSLMLAGRNEQFF,TGTGCCAGCAGCTTAATGTTAGCGGGACGGAATGAGCAGTTCTTC,many,15,TRBD2,TRBV11-2,TRBJ2-1
CATSESGTGNQPQHF,TGTGCCACCAGTGAATCCGGGACAGGGAATCAGCCCCAGCATTTT,few,15,TRBD1,TRBV24-1,TRBJ1-5
CSAREDNEQYF,TGCAGTGCTAGAGAGGACAACGAGCAGTACTTC,few,11,.,TRBV20-1,TRBJ2-7
CASSLQGGDKNIQYF,TGTGCCAGCAGCTTACAGGGGGGAGACAAAAACATTCAGTACTTC,few,15,.,TRBV7-9,TRBJ2-4
CASSLTASGVPTDTQYF,TGTGCCAGCAGCTTAACCGCTTCAGGGGTCCCCACAGATACGCAGTATTTT,few,17,.,TRBV7-3,TRBJ2-3
CASSDWSEGRYGYTF,TGCGCCAGCAGTGATTGGTCCGAAGGGAGGTATGGCTACACCTTC,.,15,.,TRBV10-2,TRBJ1-2
CASSRGDFCEQYF,TGTGCCAGCAGCCGGGGGGACTTCTGCGAGCAGTACTTC,.,13,.,TRBV4-2,TRBJ2-7
CASSWRQGRTGELFF,TGCGCCAGCAGCTGGAGACAGGGACGGACCGGGGAGCTGTTTTTT,.,15,TRBD1,TRBV5-1,TRBJ2-2
CASSMGDRGHRNEQFF,TGCGCCAGCAGCATGGGGGACAGGGGCCATCGCAATGAGCAGTTCTTC,.,16,TRBD1,TRBV5-1,TRBJ2-1
CSASIGLAGDEYEQYF,TGCAGTGCTAGTATAGGTCTAGCGGGGGACGAGTACGAGCAGTACTTC,.,16,TRBD2,TRBV20-1,TRBJ2-7
CASNPLGTMNTGELFF,TGTGCCAGCAATCCCCTCGGGACTATGAACACCGGGGAGCTGTTTTTT,few,16,TRBD2,TRBV27,TRBJ2-2
CASIPSGTRDYEQYF,TGTGCCAGCATACCCTCCGGGACAAGGGACTACGAGCAGTACTTC,.,15,.,TRBV28,TRBJ2-7
CASSPSPGGEIGEAFF,TGCGCCAGCAGCCCTTCCCCGGGGGGGGAAATCGGTGAAGCTTTCTTT,few,16,.,TRBV5-1,TRBJ1-1
CASRQTGRERKETQYF,TGTGCCAGCAGACAAACGGGACGGGAGAGGAAAGAGACCCAGTACTTC,few,16,.,TRBV12-3/TRBV12-4,TRBJ2-5
CATSRARVHSPLHF,TGTGCCACCAGCAGAGCCCGTGTGCATTCACCCCTCCACTTT,few,14,.,TRBV15,TRBJ1-6
CSVEGPSGDTEAFF,TGCAGCGTTGAAGGTCCTAGTGGGGACACTGAAGCTTTCTTT,few,14,.,TRBV29-1,TRBJ1-1
CASSVPDYSYEQYF,TGCGCCAGCAGCGTACCGGACTACTCCTACGAGCAGTACTTC,few,14,.,TRBV5-1,TRBJ2-7
CASSMEQGGEQYF,TGTGCCAGCAGCATGGAACAGGGCGGCGAGCAGTACTTC,many,13,.,TRBV9,TRBJ2-7
CASSSKDSLRGNGYGYTF,TGCGCCAGCAGCTCGAAGGATTCCCTCAGGGGGAATGGCTATGGCTACACCTTC,few,18,TRBD1,TRBV5-1,TRBJ1-2
CASSLEGTLYYNEQFF,TGTGCCAGCAGCTTAGAGGGGACCTTGTATTACAATGAGCAGTTCTTC,.,16,.,TRBV7-9,TRBJ2-1
CASSFRLAPVFMFDTGELFF,TGTGCCAGCAGTTTCCGTTTAGCGCCCGTGTTTATGTTCGACACCGGGGAGCTGTTTTTT,few,20,.,TRBV27,TRBJ2-2
CSARNPGNEKLFF,TGCAGTGCTCGGAACCCCGGCAATGAAAAACTGTTTTTT,few,13,.,TRBV20-1,TRBJ1-4
CASNRQGRTDTQYF,TGTGCCAGCAACAGACAGGGGCGCACAGATACGCAGTATTTT,.,14,TRBD1,TRBV5-5,TRBJ2-3
CSVLSDSPNGYTF,TGCAGCGTCCTTTCCGATTCTCCCAATGGCTACACCTTC,few,13,.,TRBV29-1,TRBJ1-2
CAISESTDPYFQTNYGYTF,TGTGCCATCAGTGAGTCTACAGACCCTTATTTTCAAACTAACTATGGCTACACCTTC,.,19,.,TRBV10-3,TRBJ1-2
CSARDRGGYEQYF,TGCAGTGCTAGAGATCGCGGGGGCTACGAGCAGTACTTC,.,13,TRBD2,TRBV20-1,TRBJ2-7
CASSMDGYNEQFF,TGCGCCAGCAGCATGGACGGTTACAATGAGCAGTTCTTC,many,13,.,TRBV5-1,TRBJ2-1
CASSGYGTSGYNEQFF,TGCGCCAGCAGCGGATACGGGACTAGCGGTTACAATGAGCAGTTCTTC,many,16,TRBD2,TRBV5-1,TRBJ2-1